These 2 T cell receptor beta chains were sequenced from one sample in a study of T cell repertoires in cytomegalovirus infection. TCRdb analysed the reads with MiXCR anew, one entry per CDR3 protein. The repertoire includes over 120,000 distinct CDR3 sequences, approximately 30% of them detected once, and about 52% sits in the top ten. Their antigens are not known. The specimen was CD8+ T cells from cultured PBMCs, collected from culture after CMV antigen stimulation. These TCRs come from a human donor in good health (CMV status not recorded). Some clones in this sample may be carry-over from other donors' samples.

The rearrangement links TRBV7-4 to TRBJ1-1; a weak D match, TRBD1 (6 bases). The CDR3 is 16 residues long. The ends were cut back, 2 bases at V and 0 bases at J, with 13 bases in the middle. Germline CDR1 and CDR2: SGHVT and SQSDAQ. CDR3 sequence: CASSLFGQGMNTEAFF. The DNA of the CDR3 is TGTGCCAGCAGCTTATTCGGGCAGGGGATGAACACTGAAGCTTTCTTT.

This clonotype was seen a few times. CDR3 in amino acids: CATSRDLVLGGQTQGRGNQPQHF. The CDR3 coding sequence is TGTGCCACCAGCAGAGATCTCGTATTGGGGGGCCAAACACAGGGTAGGGGTAATCAGCCCCAGCATTTT. The V gene is TRBV15, the J gene TRBJ1-5, with D maybe TRBD1 (6 bases). V lost 0 bases and J 4 bases, leaving 34 bases between the germline ends. This CDR3 contains 23 residues. Germline CDR1 and CDR2: LNHNV and YYDKDF (reference sequence).